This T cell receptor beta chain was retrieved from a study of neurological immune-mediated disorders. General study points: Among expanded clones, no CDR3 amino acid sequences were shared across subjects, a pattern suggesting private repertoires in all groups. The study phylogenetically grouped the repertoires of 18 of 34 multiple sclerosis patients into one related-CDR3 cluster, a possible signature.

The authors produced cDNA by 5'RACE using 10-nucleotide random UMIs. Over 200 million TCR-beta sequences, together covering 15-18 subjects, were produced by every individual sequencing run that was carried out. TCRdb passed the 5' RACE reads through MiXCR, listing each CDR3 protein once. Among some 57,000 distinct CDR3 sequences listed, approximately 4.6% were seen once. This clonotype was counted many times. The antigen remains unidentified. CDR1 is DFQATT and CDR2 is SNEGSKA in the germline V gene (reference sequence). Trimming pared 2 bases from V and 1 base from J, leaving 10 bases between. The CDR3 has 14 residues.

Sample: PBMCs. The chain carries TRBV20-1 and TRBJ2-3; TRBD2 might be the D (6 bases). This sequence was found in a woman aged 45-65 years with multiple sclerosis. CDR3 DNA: TGCAGTGCTAGATCCCCGGGGGGCACAGATACGCAGTATTTT. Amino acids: CSARSPGGTDTQYF.